This TCR beta chain was captured by sequencing in a study of vaccination effects on CD4 cells after COVID-19. Sequencing used immunoSEQ multiplex PCR; TCRdb keeps in-frame clones, though not all of them. The sample lists some 30,000 clones, about 83% occurring once. Antigen-specific CD4+ T cell clonotypes were called by their expansion after viral peptide-pool culture in ViraFEST. Isolating CD4+ T cells followed approximately 11 days of culture. Of the BNT162b2 and mRNA-1273 vaccines, participants received two doses of one or the other. With respect to this clone: Its antigen is not known.

From germline, CDR1 is SGHAT and CDR2 FQNNGV. The CDR3 extends over 13 amino acids. The V and J ends lost 3 bases and 5 bases respectively, with 10 bases between them. This clonotype originated in a human donor who received a COVID-19 vaccine. Some clones in this sample may be carry-over from other donors' samples. The sample was CD4+ T cells from PBMCs cultured with HCoV-NL63 spike peptides, taken after COVID-19 vaccination. The chain links TRBV11-2 to TRBJ2-5; perhaps TRBD2 as D (6 bases). The chain's CDR3 is CASSLFRGETQYF. The DNA for the CDR3 is TGTGCCAGCAGCTTGTTTCGGGGGGAGACCCAGTACTTC.